This T cell receptor beta chain was sequenced in a study of blood T cell repertoires in COVID-19. As processed by the authors: Estimation of nucleated cell counts relied on the amplification of reference gene primers. The repertoire was sequenced with immunoSEQ multiplex PCR; TCRdb's copy has only in-frame clones and lacks some. V and J calls and clone size are given by that table; D and trimming were obtained from the DNA. The table records 130,000 or so clones, roughly 80% of them present only once. The CDR3 is 14 amino acids. Per the germline V gene, CDR1 is ENHRY and CDR2 is SYGVKD. V gave up 3 bases and J gave up 3 bases; unmatched junction bases: 5.

This TCR was recovered from a man between 50 and 59 years old with acute or convalescent COVID-19. This sequence joins TRBV10-3 and TRBJ2-7; 7 bases map to TRBD1. The source material was peripheral blood. CDR3 in DNA: TGTGCCATCAGTGAAGAGGGGGCTAACTACGAGCAGTACGTC. It is translated as CAISEEGANYEQYV.